The sequence of this T cell receptor (beta chain) was determined in a study of technical replicates of blood from a few donors. Using immunoSEQ multiplex PCR, the repertoire was profiled, and TCRdb retains in-frame clones only, with some absent. The data hold tens of thousands of clones, with 92% observed a single time. The CDR3 is 15 amino acids. Germline lookup yields CDR1 SGDLS and CDR2 YYNGEE. V was trimmed by 1 base and J by 5 bases, leaving 12 bases between them. Sample: T cells isolated from PBMCs. This receptor was taken from a human donor in good health. The V and J genes are TRBV9 and TRBJ2-2; D gene uncertain. The CDR3 is CASSVLGVGTGELFF. For the CDR3, the DNA is TGTGCCAGCAGCGTACTAGGAGTGGGTACCGGGGAGCTGTTTTTT.